The entry below describes one TCR beta chain. Its antigen is not identified. This specimen comes from a study of regulatory T cells in long-lasting Graves disease. Study conclusions and caveats: Whereas more than 950 public clonotypes were shared by new patients, persistent patients shared more, at approximately 2,700.

The TCR beta library used iRepertoire HTBI primers with Arm-PCR amplification of CDR3. MiXCR was run by TCRdb on the multiplex PCR reads, yielding one entry per CDR3 protein. Of around 480,000 distinct CDR3 sequences in the sample, around 15% were seen once. The time point here: newly diagnosed GD, antithyroid drugs for less than 3 months. Generation of the TCR library employed RNA extracted from PBMCs. Germline CDR1 SQVTM, CDR2 ANQGSEA. The CDR3 covers 12 residues. Trimming at V came to 7 bases and at J to 2 bases, leaving 5 bases not matched to a gene. These data were also reused for a study on T cells in Graves' hyperthyroidism and ophthalmopathy.

The material was peripheral blood mononuclear cells (PBMCs), obtained at new diagnosis, from a patient treated with antithyroid drugs. The V and J genes are TRBV29-1 and TRBJ2-7; 7 nucleotides match TRBD1. The source is a man aged 35-49 years with Graves disease. CDR3 residues: CSGRDSTYEQYF. In DNA form, the CDR3 reads TGCAGCGGCCGGGACAGTACCTACGAGCAGTACTTC.